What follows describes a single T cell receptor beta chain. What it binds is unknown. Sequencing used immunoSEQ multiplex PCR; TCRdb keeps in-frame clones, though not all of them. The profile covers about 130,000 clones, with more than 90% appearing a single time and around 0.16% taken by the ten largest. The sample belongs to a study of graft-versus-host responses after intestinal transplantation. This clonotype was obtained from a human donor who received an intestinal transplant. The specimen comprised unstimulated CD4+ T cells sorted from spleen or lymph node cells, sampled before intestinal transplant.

The CDR3 reads CAGSRVAGGTDTQYF. As DNA, the CDR3 is TGTGCCGGATCCAGAGTAGCGGGGGGCACAGATACGCAGTATTTT. The rearrangement uses TRBV30 and TRBJ2-3; TRBD2 aligns across 9 bases. CDR1 and CDR2 (germline): GTSNPN, SVGIG (reference sequence). The CDR3 runs 15 residues. With V trimmed by 8 bases and J by 1 base, 10 bases remained unmatched.